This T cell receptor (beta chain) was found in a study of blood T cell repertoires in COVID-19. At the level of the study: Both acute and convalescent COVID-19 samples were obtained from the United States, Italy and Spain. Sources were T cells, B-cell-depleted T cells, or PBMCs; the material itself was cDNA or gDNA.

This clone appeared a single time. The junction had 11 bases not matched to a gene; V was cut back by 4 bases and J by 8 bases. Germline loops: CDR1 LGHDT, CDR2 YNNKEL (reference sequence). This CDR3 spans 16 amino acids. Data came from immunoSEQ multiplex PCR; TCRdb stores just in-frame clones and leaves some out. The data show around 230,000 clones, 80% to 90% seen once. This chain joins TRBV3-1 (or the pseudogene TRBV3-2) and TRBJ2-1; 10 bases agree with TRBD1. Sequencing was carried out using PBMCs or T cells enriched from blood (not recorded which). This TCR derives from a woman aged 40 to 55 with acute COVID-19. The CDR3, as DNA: TGTGCCAGCAGCCCAGAGGACAGGGGGGGAACGGATGAGCAGTTCTTC. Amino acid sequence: CASSPEDRGGTDEQFF.